Given below is one TCR beta chain in context. Antigen: not known. The sample originates from a study of cytomegalovirus exposure and HLA in healthy donors. Study-level information: Some 85 million unique TCRs, all from HLA-typed donors, were included in an early release of the data.

The PCR used 60 Vbeta and 13 Jbeta primers. Some clones are missing from TCRdb's copy, which holds only in-frame ones; the method was immunoSEQ multiplex PCR. Of approximately 91,000 clones listed, 60% to 75% are singletons. The CDR3 spans 13 residues. Germline CDR1 is MNHEY and CDR2 is SVGAGI. The V end was cut by 0 bases, the J end by 6 bases, with 8 bases between. Study-wide points: After further analysis at a later stage, 16,951 TCR beta sequences were associated with HLA alleles at 0.05 false discovery rate. The study flagged approximately 180 TCR beta chains as cytomegalovirus-associated. In vitro assays verified that a few CMV-associated chains recognized CMV antigens specifically.

The V gene is TRBV6-5, the J gene TRBJ1-1; a possible D gene is TRBD1 (5 bases). This sequence originates from a female donor in good health and CMV-seronegative. Source material: PBMCs. The CDR3 DNA sequence: TGTGCCAGCAGTTACTCCGGGGGACCTGAAGCTTTCTTT. It is translated as CASSYSGGPEAFF.